The rows below give T cell receptor beta chains drawn from one sample of a study of T-cell reconstitution after alpha-beta-depleted transplantation in children. In TCRdb, the PCR reads were re-called with MiXCR into one record per CDR3 protein. The sample shows 200,000 to 250,000 distinct CDR3 sequences, around 9.9% of them seen only once. This sample comprised PBMCs, obtained before TCRalphabeta/CD19-depleted stem cell transplant. All receptors derive from a child less than two years old with acute myeloid leukemia, due to receive a stem cell transplant. Each CDR3 is given with its conserved first and last residue. The D gene is left open where the match is weak. Expanded clones are given a class, and other clones once, few, many or no size at all.

CASSPATTQYF	TGTGCCAGCAGTCCGGCGACGACCCAGTACTTC	TRBJ2-5	many	TRBV6-2/TRBV6-3	.
CSVPGLAANEQYF	TGCAGCGTCCCGGGACTAGCGGCGAACGAGCAGTACTTC	TRBJ2-7	many	TRBV29-1	TRBD2
CASSQEGVFNQPQHF	TGTGCCAGCAGCCAAGAGGGCGTATTCAATCAGCCCCAGCATTTT	TRBJ1-5	many	TRBV3-1	.
CASGDRGLDYGYTF	TGTGCCAGCGGAGACAGGGGGCTGGACTATGGCTACACCTTC	TRBJ1-2	many	TRBV3-1	TRBD1
CSARDISGLAGDTQYF	TGCAGTGCTAGAGATATTTCGGGACTAGCGGGAGATACGCAGTATTTT	TRBJ2-3	many	TRBV20-1	TRBD2
CASSLRDNYGYTF	TGTGCCAGCAGTCTCCGGGACAACTATGGCTACACCTTC	TRBJ1-2	once	TRBV28	.
CASSQIPGGRGDTQYF	TGTGCCAGCAGCCAAATCCCAGGGGGCCGGGGAGATACGCAGTATTTT	TRBJ2-3	.	TRBV3-1	TRBD1
CASSLAGQKKVDTQYF	TGCGCCAGCAGCTTGGCCGGACAGAAAAAAGTAGATACGCAGTATTTT	TRBJ2-3	many	TRBV5-1	.
CASSSGSGGGEKLFF	TGTGCCAGCAGTTCCGGCTCAGGGGGGGGAGAAAAACTGTTTTTT	TRBJ1-4	.	TRBV12-3/TRBV12-4	TRBD1
CASSPTRTGGGNYGYTF	TGTGCCAGCAGTCCTACTCGAACTGGGGGGGGGAACTATGGCTACACCTTC	TRBJ1-2	many	TRBV6-5	.
CASSPPVTNTEAFF	TGTGCCAGCTCACCACCGGTGACGAACACTGAAGCTTTCTTT	TRBJ1-1	many	TRBV18	.
CASSPQSSYEQYF	TGTGCCAGCAGCCCACAGAGCTCCTACGAGCAGTACTTC	TRBJ2-7	many	TRBV7-9	.
CSAVYSGETQYF	TGCAGTGCTGTCTATAGCGGGGAGACCCAGTACTTC	TRBJ2-5	many	TRBV20-1	TRBD2
CSARDRGNQPQHF	TGCAGTGCTAGGGACAGGGGCAATCAGCCCCAGCATTTT	TRBJ1-5	many	TRBV20-1	TRBD1
CSARFSEVQEIQYF	TGCAGTGCTAGATTCAGCGAGGTCCAAGAGATTCAGTACTTC	TRBJ2-5	.	TRBV20-1	.
CSAGQGDTGELFF	TGCAGCGCGGGACAGGGGGACACCGGGGAGCTGTTTTTT	TRBJ2-2	many	TRBV29-1	TRBD1
CASSGGTKLPPAREAFF	TGCGCCAGCAGCGGCGGGACAAAACTGCCCCCTGCTCGCGAAGCTTTCTTT	TRBJ1-1	many	TRBV5-1	.
CASSVGLDYQPQHF	TGTGCCAGCAGCGTAGGACTGGATTATCAGCCCCAGCATTTT	TRBJ1-5	many	TRBV9	.
CASSQKGQGKQPQHF	TGTGCCAGCAGCCAGAAGGGACAGGGAAAACAGCCCCAGCATTTT	TRBJ1-5	many	TRBV7-8	TRBD1
CASSSRGLETQYF	TGTGCCAGCAGTTCCAGGGGGCTAGAGACCCAGTACTTC	TRBJ2-5	many	TRBV6-5	TRBD1
CASQGVTEAFF	TGTGCCAGCCAGGGGGTCACTGAAGCTTTCTTT	TRBJ1-1	many	TRBV6-1	TRBD1
CASSLGRGMTGEQFF	TGCGCCAGCAGCTTGGGCAGGGGGATGACAGGTGAGCAGTTCTTC	TRBJ2-1	many	TRBV5-1	TRBD1
CASSPHGQGGDTIYF	TGTGCCAGCAGCCCCCACGGGCAGGGGGGAGACACCATATATTTT	TRBJ1-3	many	TRBV7-9	TRBD1
CASSYGPGDEKLFF	TGTGCCAGCAGCTATGGCCCAGGGGATGAAAAACTGTTTTTT	TRBJ1-4	many	TRBV3-1	.
CTAITISYNEHFF	TGCACTGCTATCACCATCTCCTACAATGAGCATTTCTTC	TRBJ2-1	.	TRBV20-1	.
CASSGNMNTEAFF	TGCGCCAGCAGCGGAAATATGAACACTGAAGCTTTCTTT	TRBJ1-1	many	TRBV5-1	.
CASSGARGTDTQYF	TGTGCCAGCAGCGGAGCGCGGGGCACAGATACGCAGTATTTT	TRBJ2-3	many	TRBV7-2	.
CASSYLASGANVLTF	TGTGCCAGCAGTTACTTAGCCTCTGGGGCCAACGTCCTGACTTTC	TRBJ2-6	.	TRBV6-5	.
CASSFLLGANYGYTF	TGTGCCAGCAGTTTTCTCCTGGGAGCTAACTATGGCTACACCTTC	TRBJ1-2	many	TRBV28	.
CASSLGTAKNIQYF	TGCGCCAGCAGCTTGGGGACAGCCAAAAACATTCAGTACTTC	TRBJ2-4	many	TRBV5-1	.
CASSGQGIEQYF	TGTGCCAGCAGCGGACAGGGGATCGAGCAGTACTTC	TRBJ2-7	many	TRBV6-2/TRBV6-3	TRBD1
CASSLGNSPLHF	TGCGCCAGCAGCTTGGGAAATTCACCCCTCCACTTT	TRBJ1-6	many	TRBV5-4	.
CASSELAVSSYNEQFF	TGTGCCAGCAGTGAGCTAGCAGTAAGCTCCTACAATGAGCAGTTCTTC	TRBJ2-1	few	TRBV2	.
CACSLPRAGDSGANVLTF	TGTGCCTGCAGCTTGCCTCGGGCGGGGGACTCTGGGGCCAACGTCCTGACTTTC	TRBJ2-6	few	TRBV12-3/TRBV12-4	TRBD2
CASSLGVTGRPSYNEQFF	TGTGCCAGCAGTTTAGGGGTCACAGGGAGACCGTCCTACAATGAGCAGTTCTTC	TRBJ2-1	many	TRBV28	.
CSVEGGQETQYF	TGCAGCGTTGAAGGGGGGCAAGAGACCCAGTACTTC	TRBJ2-5	many	TRBV29-1	.
CASKGLAYEQYF	TGTGCCAGCAAAGGACTAGCGTACGAGCAGTACTTC	TRBJ2-7	many	TRBV12-3/TRBV12-4	TRBD2
CAKSGTVDNQPQHF	TGTGCCAAATCCGGGACAGTTGACAATCAGCCCCAGCATTTT	TRBJ1-5	many	TRBV2	TRBD1
CASSLAAYSSPTEQFF	TGTGCCAGCAGCTTGGCGGCTTATTCTTCCCCCACTGAGCAGTTCTTC	TRBJ2-1	.	TRBV5-4	.
CASSAGQGGYGYTF	TGCGCCAGCAGCGCAGGACAGGGCGGCTATGGCTACACCTTC	TRBJ1-2	many	TRBV5-1	TRBD1
CASSLTTGGLGTEHEKLFF	TGTGCCAGCAGTCTTACGACAGGGGGCTTGGGAACGGAGCATGAAAAACTGTTTTTT	TRBJ1-4	many	TRBV2	TRBD1
CASSYWAGSGEQFF	TGTGCCAGCAGTTACTGGGCTGGGTCTGGTGAGCAGTTCTTC	TRBJ2-1	many	TRBV6-2/TRBV6-3	.
CANGTSGLRPYNEQFF	TGTGCCAACGGGACTAGCGGGCTGCGGCCCTACAATGAGCAGTTCTTC	TRBJ2-1	many	TRBV10-3	TRBD2
CASSLRGDGYTF	TGCGCCAGCAGCTTGAGAGGGGATGGCTACACCTTC	TRBJ1-2	many	TRBV7-9	.
CSAPGGGNQPQYF	TGCAGTGCTCCCGGAGGGGGCAATCAGCCCCAGTATTTT	TRBJ2-3	.	TRBV20-1	.
CASSTGHYGYTF	TGTGCCAGTAGTACGGGACACTATGGCTACACCTTC	TRBJ1-2	few	TRBV19	.
CASSFGTAPGTGIGEQYF	TGTGCCAGCAGCTTCGGGACAGCACCCGGGACAGGAATAGGCGAGCAGTACTTC	TRBJ2-7	many	TRBV7-6	TRBD1
CSASTSGRSPEQFF	TGCAGTGCTTCTACTAGCGGGAGGTCCCCTGAGCAGTTCTTC	TRBJ2-1	many	TRBV20-1	TRBD2
CASSLERELAKNIQYF	TGTGCCAGCAGCTTAGAGCGGGAGTTGGCCAAAAACATTCAGTACTTC	TRBJ2-4	many	TRBV7-8	TRBD2
CASSLEAGRQPQHF	TGTGCCAGCAGCTTGGAAGCAGGGCGTCAGCCCCAGCATTTT	TRBJ1-5	many	TRBV5-5	.
CASSPQRGPEQFF	TGCGCCAGCAGCCCCCAGCGGGGGCCGGAGCAGTTCTTC	TRBJ2-1	many	TRBV5-1	TRBD2
CASSPKSTDTQYF	TGTGCCAGCTCACCAAAGAGCACAGATACGCAGTATTTT	TRBJ2-3	many	TRBV18	.
CASSSTTPENSPLHF	TGCGCCAGCAGCTCCACAACCCCGGAGAATTCACCCCTCCACTTT	TRBJ1-6	many	TRBV5-1	.
CASSLEIRGMEYF	TGTGCCAGCAGTTTAGAGATCAGGGGAATGGAGTACTTC	TRBJ2-7	many	TRBV12-3/TRBV12-4	.